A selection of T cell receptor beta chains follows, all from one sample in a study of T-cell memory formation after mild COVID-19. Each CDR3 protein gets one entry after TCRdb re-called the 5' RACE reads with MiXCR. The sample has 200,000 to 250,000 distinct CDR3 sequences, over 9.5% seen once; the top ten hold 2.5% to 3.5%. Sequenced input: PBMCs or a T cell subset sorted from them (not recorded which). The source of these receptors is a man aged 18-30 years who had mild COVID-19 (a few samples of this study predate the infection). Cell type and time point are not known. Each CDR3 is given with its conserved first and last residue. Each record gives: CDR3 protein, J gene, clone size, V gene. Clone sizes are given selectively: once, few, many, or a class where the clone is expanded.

CDR3aa: CASQTGQGFSGANVLTF; j_gene: TRBJ2-6; abundance: few; v_gene: TRBV5-1
CDR3aa: CASSLGQDLQVQFF; j_gene: TRBJ2-1; abundance: -; v_gene: TRBV12-3/TRBV12-4
CDR3aa: CASASSGNPGELFF; j_gene: TRBJ2-2; abundance: many; v_gene: TRBV5-1
CDR3aa: CASSLDGPETQYF; j_gene: TRBJ2-5; abundance: many; v_gene: TRBV5-1
CDR3aa: CASSLSRDPNQPQHF; j_gene: TRBJ1-5; abundance: few; v_gene: TRBV7-9
CDR3aa: CATSDWDYNEQFF; j_gene: TRBJ2-1; abundance: few; v_gene: TRBV24-1
CDR3aa: CASRQETEAFF; j_gene: TRBJ1-1; abundance: -; v_gene: TRBV5-1
CDR3aa: CASSPAGGEFLETQYF; j_gene: TRBJ2-5; abundance: -; v_gene: TRBV9
CDR3aa: CSARANYGYTF; j_gene: TRBJ1-2; abundance: -; v_gene: TRBV20-1
CDR3aa: CASLDRENTEAFF; j_gene: TRBJ1-1; abundance: -; v_gene: TRBV12-3/TRBV12-4
CDR3aa: CASSDLPGQTNTGELFF; j_gene: TRBJ2-2; abundance: few; v_gene: TRBV6-2/TRBV6-3
CDR3aa: CSASEQGLDEKLFF; j_gene: TRBJ1-4; abundance: few; v_gene: TRBV20-1
CDR3aa: CASSPLKRRDTGELFF; j_gene: TRBJ2-2; abundance: few; v_gene: TRBV7-2
CDR3aa: CSAGGGSGEKLFF; j_gene: TRBJ1-4; abundance: few; v_gene: TRBV29-1
CDR3aa: CASSYLVAGANVLTF; j_gene: TRBJ2-6; abundance: few; v_gene: TRBV6-5
CDR3aa: CASSKESTTDTQYF; j_gene: TRBJ2-3; abundance: many; v_gene: TRBV5-1
CDR3aa: CASSLGPADTQYF; j_gene: TRBJ2-3; abundance: -; v_gene: TRBV11-2
CDR3aa: CASSSPPASGANVLTF; j_gene: TRBJ2-6; abundance: few; v_gene: TRBV28
CDR3aa: CASSLGGSAFTDTQYF; j_gene: TRBJ2-3; abundance: -; v_gene: TRBV5-1
CDR3aa: CATASAYEQYF; j_gene: TRBJ2-7; abundance: few; v_gene: TRBV6-1
CDR3aa: CASLGTGTYTGELFF; j_gene: TRBJ2-2; abundance: -; v_gene: TRBV3-1
CDR3aa: CASSLFVPLLAGNEQFF; j_gene: TRBJ2-1; abundance: many; v_gene: TRBV7-2
CDR3aa: CASSRGLSGANVLTF; j_gene: TRBJ2-6; abundance: few; v_gene: TRBV7-2
CDR3aa: CSVRSPLREKLFF; j_gene: TRBJ1-4; abundance: few; v_gene: TRBV29-1
CDR3aa: CASSVVVTQYF; j_gene: TRBJ2-3; abundance: -; v_gene: TRBV6-1
CDR3aa: CSGSGGGELFF; j_gene: TRBJ2-2; abundance: -; v_gene: TRBV20-1
CDR3aa: CASSTSGTASYEQYF; j_gene: TRBJ2-7; abundance: few; v_gene: TRBV12-3/TRBV12-4
CDR3aa: CAISEKGSNQPQHF; j_gene: TRBJ1-5; abundance: few; v_gene: TRBV10-3
CDR3aa: CASSLTGVAKNIQYF; j_gene: TRBJ2-4; abundance: few; v_gene: TRBV5-4
CDR3aa: CASSQGGLAGGPAQYF; j_gene: TRBJ2-3; abundance: -; v_gene: TRBV4-2
CDR3aa: CASSSRGDTQYF; j_gene: TRBJ2-3; abundance: many; v_gene: TRBV12-3/TRBV12-4
CDR3aa: CASSLIADTTKNIQYF; j_gene: TRBJ2-4; abundance: -; v_gene: TRBV7-9
CDR3aa: CASRFPYSTGNTEAFF; j_gene: TRBJ1-1; abundance: -; v_gene: TRBV12-3/TRBV12-4
CDR3aa: CASSKVWTGGEVRYQPQHF; j_gene: TRBJ1-5; abundance: few; v_gene: TRBV21-1
CDR3aa: CASSPSPGGVNTEAFF; j_gene: TRBJ1-1; abundance: -; v_gene: TRBV18
CDR3aa: CASSAPGGNIQYF; j_gene: TRBJ2-4; abundance: -; v_gene: TRBV5-1
CDR3aa: CASRNKMDTDTQYF; j_gene: TRBJ2-3; abundance: many; v_gene: TRBV5-1
CDR3aa: CASSPSGVYNEQFF; j_gene: TRBJ2-1; abundance: many; v_gene: TRBV3-1
CDR3aa: CASGRGAEETQYF; j_gene: TRBJ2-5; abundance: few; v_gene: TRBV11-2
CDR3aa: CSGGAGDGTDTQYF; j_gene: TRBJ2-3; abundance: -; v_gene: TRBV20-1
CDR3aa: CASSQDLRFEAFF; j_gene: TRBJ1-1; abundance: -; v_gene: TRBV4-3
CDR3aa: CSVERTVNYGYTF; j_gene: TRBJ1-2; abundance: -; v_gene: TRBV29-1
CDR3aa: CASSFHGGAGETQYF; j_gene: TRBJ2-5; abundance: few; v_gene: TRBV12-3/TRBV12-4
CDR3aa: CASSQTRTGELFF; j_gene: TRBJ2-2; abundance: few; v_gene: TRBV3-1
CDR3aa: CASSFGLGVNYGYTF; j_gene: TRBJ1-2; abundance: few; v_gene: TRBV5-4
CDR3aa: CSAVPRGQETQYF; j_gene: TRBJ2-5; abundance: few; v_gene: TRBV20-1
CDR3aa: CSAIPRTGAYEQYF; j_gene: TRBJ2-7; abundance: few; v_gene: TRBV20-1
CDR3aa: CAWTGTEAFF; j_gene: TRBJ1-1; abundance: -; v_gene: TRBV30
CDR3aa: CAWSVTNEKLFF; j_gene: TRBJ1-4; abundance: few; v_gene: TRBV30
CDR3aa: CASSLNQASPTEAFF; j_gene: TRBJ1-1; abundance: -; v_gene: TRBV7-3
CDR3aa: CASREADQETQYF; j_gene: TRBJ2-5; abundance: many; v_gene: TRBV27
CDR3aa: CASRTRVMNTEAFF; j_gene: TRBJ1-1; abundance: few; v_gene: TRBV13
CDR3aa: CASSYSGTTISGANVLTF; j_gene: TRBJ2-6; abundance: few; v_gene: TRBV6-5
CDR3aa: CSATPGQGAEKLFF; j_gene: TRBJ1-4; abundance: few; v_gene: TRBV20-1